The rows below give T cell receptor beta chains drawn from one sample of a study of blood T cell repertoires in COVID-19. Generated by immunoSEQ multiplex PCR, the TCRdb table keeps only in-frame clones and is missing some. The sample has 490,000 or so clones, about 85% seen once; the top ten hold approximately 8%. Source material: PBMCs or T cells enriched from blood (not recorded which). These receptors all stem from a woman aged 60-70 years who had recovered from COVID-19. CDR3s include the opening cysteine and the closing phenylalanine or tryptophan. The order of the fields is V gene, J gene, clone size, D gene, CDR3 DNA, CDR3 protein. A D gene is named only where the DNA matches it firmly. Part of the rows lack a size; the others show once, few, many or a class for expanded clones.

>TRBV6-5|TRBJ2-3|few|TRBD2
TGTGCCAGCAGTTCAAAACTAGCGGGGGGTTCGCAGTATTTT
CASSSKLAGGSQYF
>TRBV18|TRBJ1-3|-|-
TGTGCCAGCTCACCCACGTCAGGGCAGGGAAACACCATATATTTT
CASSPTSGQGNTIYF
>TRBV3-1/TRBV3-2|TRBJ1-5|once|-
TGTGCCAGCAGCCACCGAACAGGGAACAATCAGCCCCAGCATTTT
CASSHRTGNNQPQHF
>TRBV1|TRBJ1-1|-|-
TGCACCAGCAGCGCGACGCCTGGGCCCAGGCCTGACACTGAAGCTTTCTTT
CTSSATPGPRPDTEAFF
>TRBV29-1|TRBJ1-1|-|-
TGCAGCGCCGGCGGTCGGGACTTGAACACTGAAGCTTTCTTT
CSAGGRDLNTEAFF
>TRBV19|TRBJ1-2|-|-
TGTGCCAGTAGTATAACCAGGGGAACTGGCTACACCTTC
CASSITRGTGYTF
>TRBV24-1|TRBJ2-1|-|-
TGTGCCACCAGTGGTTCCCTAAACAATGAGCAGTTCTTC
CATSGSLNNEQFF
>TRBV2|TRBJ2-1|-|-
TGTGCCAGCAACCCGAACGGGGGTAGTGAGCAGTTCTTC
CASNPNGGSEQFF
>TRBV11-2|TRBJ2-5|-|TRBD2
TGTGCCAGCAGCCTTGGACTAGCGGGAGAGACCCAGTACTTC
CASSLGLAGETQYF
>TRBV6-2/TRBV6-3|TRBJ1-2|-|-
TGTGCCAGCAGTTACCCACTTCTCTATGGCTACACCTTC
CASSYPLLYGYTF
>TRBV7-8|TRBJ1-1|-|-
TGTGCCAGCAGCTCCCGTGCGGGGCAGTATAGGAACACTGAAGCTTTCTTT
CASSSRAGQYRNTEAFF
>TRBV27|TRBJ1-6|few|TRBD1
TGTGCCAGCAAACGGGACAGTTTTAATTCACCCCTCCACTTT
CASKRDSFNSPLHF
>TRBV11-3|TRBJ2-3|-|TRBD2
TGTGCCAGCAGCTCTGGACTAGGGGCGGATACGCAGTATTTT
CASSSGLGADTQYF
>TRBV3-1/TRBV3-2|TRBJ1-1|-|-
TGTGCCAGCAGCCAAGAACTCTTGACTTTCTTT
CASSQELLTFF
>TRBV30|TRBJ1-4|-|-
TGTGCCTGGAGTGGCAGCCGCGGTCAGGAAAAACTGTTTTTT
CAWSGSRGQEKLFF
>TRBV6-5|TRBJ2-2|-|-
TGTGCCAGCAGCAAAGCGACAGCGAACACCGGGGAGCTGTTTTTT
CASSKATANTGELFF
>TRBV2|TRBJ1-5|few|-
TGTGCCAGCAGTACATCCGACAGGCCCCAGCATTTT
CASSTSDRPQHF
>TRBV11-2|TRBJ2-6|-|TRBD2
TGTGCCAGCAGCCCATGGGGGGGACCGAACTCTGGGGCCAACGTCCTGACTTTC
CASSPWGGPNSGANVLTF
>TRBV11-2|TRBJ2-2|-|-
TGTGCCAGCAGCTTAGGACAGACTCAAAACACCGGGGAGCTGTTTTTT
CASSLGQTQNTGELFF
>TRBV5-1|TRBJ2-3|-|TRBD1
TGCGCCAGCAGCCCCCGGGACAGGGGCACAGATACGCAGTATTTT
CASSPRDRGTDTQYF
>TRBV9|TRBJ2-1|once|-
TGTGCCAGCAGTCAACTAGCTAATGAGCAGTTCTTC
CASSQLANEQFF
>TRBV5-1|TRBJ1-2|-|TRBD1
TGCGCCAGCTCGATATCGGGACAGCCAAACTATGGCTACACCTTC
CASSISGQPNYGYTF
>TRBV6-5|TRBJ1-2|-|-
TGTGCCAGCAGTCAGGGGTTTTCGAAGGACTATGGCTACACCTTC
CASSQGFSKDYGYTF
>TRBV5-4|TRBJ2-3|-|-
TGTGCCAGCAGCTACGGGACACCCACAGATACGCAGTATTTT
CASSYGTPTDTQYF
>TRBV29-1|TRBJ2-1|-|-
TGCAGCGTTGACAGGGGCGCTGAGCAGTTCTTC
CSVDRGAEQFF
>TRBV7-8|TRBJ2-2|-|-
TGTGCCAGCAGCTTTCAGGCAGGAAGGACCGGGGAGCTGTTTTTT
CASSFQAGRTGELFF
>TRBV3-1/TRBV3-2|TRBJ2-3|few|-
TGTGCCAGCAGTAATCTGGAGGATACGCAGTATTTT
CASSNLEDTQYF
>TRBV11-2|TRBJ2-1|-|-
TGTGCCAGCAGGGGGGGGCACAATGAGCAGTTCTTC
CASRGGHNEQFF
>TRBV19|TRBJ2-7|-|TRBD1
TGTGCCAGTAGTATGGCAGGGGGCGCTTACGAGCAGTACTTC
CASSMAGGAYEQYF
>TRBV19|TRBJ1-2|-|TRBD1
TGTGCCAGTAGTATTCGGACAGGGGGCGCAAACTATGGCTACACCTTC
CASSIRTGGANYGYTF
>TRBV25-1|TRBJ1-3|-|-
TGTGCCAGCAGTGTACCCGGGGTCCTCTCTGGAAACACCATATATTTT
CASSVPGVLSGNTIYF
>TRBV19|TRBJ2-1|-|TRBD2
TGTGCCAGTAGTGCTAGCGGGGGGGCCCATGAGCAGTTCTTC
CASSASGGAHEQFF
>TRBV6-5|TRBJ2-5|-|TRBD1
TGTGCCAGCAGCCTAAGACAGGGGTTAGGAGAGACCCAGTACTTC
CASSLRQGLGETQYF
>TRBV28|TRBJ2-2|-|TRBD2
TGTGCCAGCAGTTCCAGGACTAGCGGGGGGAACGGGGAGCTGTTTTTT
CASSSRTSGGNGELFF
>TRBV7-9|TRBJ1-4|-|TRBD1
TGTGCCAGCAGCTTAGGGCTGACAGGGGCCTCTGGCCTCAATGAAAAACTGTTTTTT
CASSLGLTGASGLNEKLFF
>TRBV5-6|TRBJ1-2|-|TRBD1
TGTGCCAGCAGCCCCGGCCCGACAGGGGCGGCGGGCTACACCTTC
CASSPGPTGAAGYTF
>TRBV5-1|TRBJ2-2|-|TRBD1
TGCGCCAGCAGCCCGCAGGGGGCCAACACCGGGGAGCTGTTTTTT
CASSPQGANTGELFF
>TRBV18|TRBJ1-1|-|TRBD1
TGTGCCACCATGGGACAGGGGAACACTGAAGCTTTCTTT
CATMGQGNTEAFF
>TRBV19|TRBJ2-4|-|-
TGTGCCAGTAGTATTGACCGGTGGACTGAGCCCAAAAACATTCAGTACTTC
CASSIDRWTEPKNIQYF
>TRBV7-6|TRBJ2-7|-|TRBD1
TGTGCCAGCAGCTGGGGACAGACCTACGAGCAGTACTTC
CASSWGQTYEQYF
>TRBV12-5|TRBJ2-3|-|TRBD2
TGTGCTAGTGGTTTGAGCGGGGGAACTAATACGCAGTATTTT
CASGLSGGTNTQYF
>TRBV12-3/TRBV12-4|TRBJ1-6|-|-
TGTGCCAGCAGTCTCGATAATTCACCCCTCCACTTT
CASSLDNSPLHF
>TRBV5-1|TRBJ2-7|-|TRBD1
TGCGCCAGCAGCTTGGGCCCCGGGACAGGGGCCTACGAGCAGTACTTC
CASSLGPGTGAYEQYF
>TRBV2|TRBJ1-1|-|TRBD1
TGTGCCAGCACTTTAAGGGGGACAGGGGTGATGAACACTGAAGCTTTCTTT
CASTLRGTGVMNTEAFF
>TRBV19|TRBJ2-1|-|TRBD1
TGTGCCAGTAGTAGAGGGGACAGGGGGCTTGGTGAGCAGTTCTTC
CASSRGDRGLGEQFF
>TRBV24-1|TRBJ1-2|-|TRBD1
TGTGCCACCAGTGACCCGGGACAGGGGGCAAGCTATGGCTACACCTTC
CATSDPGQGASYGYTF
>TRBV6-4|TRBJ1-5|-|-
TGTGCCAGCAGTGACTCCAAAAGGGGAGGGGATAACAATCAGCCCCAGCATTTT
CASSDSKRGGDNNQPQHF
>TRBV25-1|TRBJ1-4|few|TRBD1
TGTGCCAGCAGCTTACCGGGACAGGGAGGGGGAAAACTGTTTTTT
CASSLPGQGGGKLFF